The next 9 T cell receptor beta chains were all read from a single sample in a study of CD8+ T cells in alopecia areata. Stated treatment: oral pan-JAK inhibitor, 5-10 mg twice daily. Extraction of RNA preceded its reverse transcription into cDNA, which served as the sequencing template. Some clones are missing from TCRdb's copy, which holds only in-frame ones; the method was immunoSEQ multiplex PCR. The sample holds about 110,000 clones, roughly 55% seen once. The sample in question was CD8+ T cells sorted from blood, obtained at week 24, from a patient treated with tofacitinib. These receptors all stem from a human donor with alopecia areata.

The rearrangement joins TRBV30 to TRBJ1-2, with D unclear. Deletions cut 4 bases from V and 7 bases from J, with 22 bases between. Germline V gene data show CDR1 as GTSNPN and CDR2 as SVGIG (reference sequence). CDR3 size: 15 residues. The DNA for the CDR3 is TGTGCCTGGACCTCAGAGGACGGGTCTCAAGGTGGCTACACCTTC. Protein product: CAWTSEDGSQGGYTF.

This clone was found a few times. This chain uses TRBV10-3 with TRBJ2-2, with D perhaps TRBD1 or TRBD2 (5 bases each). Germline CDR1 ENHRY, CDR2 SYGVKD. V shed 11 bases and J shed 3 bases, with 13 bases lying between them. The CDR3 has 13 amino acids. DNA for the CDR3: TGTGCCTACCGCCTGGGGGACACCGGGGAGCTGTTTTTT. Translated: CAYRLGDTGELFF.

This chain connects TRBV7-9 to TRBJ2-5; D call uncertain. This CDR3 is built from 15 residues. The germline V gene encodes CDR1 SEHNR and CDR2 FQNEAQ (reference sequence). The ends were cut back, 5 bases at V and 5 bases at J, with 18 bases in the middle. CDR3 nucleotide sequence: TGTGCCAGCAGCCCCTTCCCCCACAAAGGGGAGACCCAGTACTTC. It translates to CASSPFPHKGETQYF.

This clone has only a few counts. The CDR3 DNA sequence: TGCAGCGTCCCAAGGGGTGCTGAAGCTTTCTTT. Amino acids: CSVPRGAEAFF. This chain connects TRBV29-1 to TRBJ1-1, with D perhaps matching TRBD1 (5 bases). This CDR3 contains 11 residues. V lost 6 bases and J 6 bases, leaving 11 bases between the germline ends. Germline V CDR1 and CDR2: SQVTM, ANQGSEA.

This chain joins TRBV4-1 and TRBJ2-7; no reliable D call. There are 14 residues in the CDR3. V was cut by 3 bases and J by 2 bases, with 11 bases left in between. Germline values: CDR1 MGHRA, CDR2 YSYEKL. The CDR3: CASSHDAEAYEQYF. CDR3 bases: TGCGCCAGCAGCCACGATGCGGAAGCCTACGAGCAGTACTTC.

CDR3 protein: CASSENILYEQYF. DNA of the CDR3: TGTGCCAGCAGTGAGAATATCCTCTACGAGCAGTACTTC. The gene calls are TRBV2 and TRBJ2-7; D is unresolved. Germline values: CDR1 SNHLY, CDR2 FYNNEI. V was trimmed by 3 bases and J by 3 bases, leaving 9 bases between them. CDR3 length equals 13 residues. Filled out from reference TRBV2 and TRBJ2-7, the complete variable domain reads EPEVTQTPSHQVTQMGQEVILRCVPISNHLYFYWYRQILGQKVEFLVSFYNNEISEKSEIFDDQFSVERPDGSNFTLKIRSTKLEDSAMYFCASSENILYEQYFGPGTRLTVT.

This chain joins TRBV15 and TRBJ2-1; 8 positions match TRBD1. Per the germline V gene, CDR1 is LNHNV and CDR2 is YYDKDF (reference sequence). The CDR3 loop spans 17 amino acids. After removal of 3 bases from V and 6 bases from J, the junction contained 13 bases not matched to a gene. The chain's CDR3 is CATSSPARTGGLNEQFF. CDR3 nucleotides: TGTGCCACCAGCAGTCCCGCGCGAACAGGGGGTCTCAATGAGCAGTTCTTC.

This clone was seen once. The rearrangement uses TRBV11-2 and TRBJ2-1, with 9 bases aligning to TRBD2. The germline V gene has CDR1 SGHAT and CDR2 FQNNGV. This CDR3 contains 15 residues. The V segment lost 4 bases and the J segment 5 bases; nucleotides outside the gene matches: 6. CDR3 sequence (DNA): TGTGCCAGCAGCTCCCTAGCGGGGAGCAACAATGAGCAGTTCTTC. Translating gives CASSSLAGSNNEQFF.

This clone was recorded only once. The chain combines TRBV11-2 with TRBJ2-2; D gene ambiguous. V was trimmed by 3 bases and J by 6 bases, leaving 5 bases between them. The CDR3 extends over 12 amino acids. CDR1 is SGHAT and CDR2 is FQNNGV in the germline V gene. CDR3 in DNA: TGTGCCAGCAGCTTTCATCCCGGGGAGCTGTTTTTT. Translating gives CASSFHPGELFF. Full variable domain (remainder filled in from reference TRBV11-2 and TRBJ2-2): EAGVAQSPRYKIIEKRQSVAFWCNPISGHATLYWYQQILGQGPKLLIQFQNNGVVDDSQLPKDRFSAERLKGVDSTLKIQPAKLEDSAVYLCASSFHPGELFFGEGSRLTVL.